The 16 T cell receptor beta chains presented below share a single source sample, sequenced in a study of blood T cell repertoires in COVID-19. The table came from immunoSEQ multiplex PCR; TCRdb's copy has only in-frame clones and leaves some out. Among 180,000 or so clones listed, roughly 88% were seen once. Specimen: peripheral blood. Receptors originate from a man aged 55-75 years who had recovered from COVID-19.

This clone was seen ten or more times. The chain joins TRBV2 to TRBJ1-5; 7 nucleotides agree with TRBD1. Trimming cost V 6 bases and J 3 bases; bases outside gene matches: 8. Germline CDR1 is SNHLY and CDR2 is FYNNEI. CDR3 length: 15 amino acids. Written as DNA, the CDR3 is TGTGCCAGCAGCCGGGACAGCCAATTCAATCAGCCCCAGCATTTT. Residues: CASSRDSQFNQPQHF.

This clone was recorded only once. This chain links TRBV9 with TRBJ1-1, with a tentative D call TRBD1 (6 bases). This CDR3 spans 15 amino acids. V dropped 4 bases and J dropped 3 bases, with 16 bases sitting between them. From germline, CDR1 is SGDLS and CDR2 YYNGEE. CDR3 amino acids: CASSPGGGGDTEAFF. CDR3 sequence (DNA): TGTGCCAGCAGCCCAGGAGGAGGGGGGGACACTGAAGCTTTCTTT. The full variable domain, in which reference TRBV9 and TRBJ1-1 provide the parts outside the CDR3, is DSGVTQTPKHLITATGQRVTLRCSPRSGDLSVYWYQQSLDQGLQFLIQYYNGEERAKGNILERFSAQQFPDLHSELNLSSLELGDSALYFCASSPGGGGDTEAFFGQGTRLTVV.

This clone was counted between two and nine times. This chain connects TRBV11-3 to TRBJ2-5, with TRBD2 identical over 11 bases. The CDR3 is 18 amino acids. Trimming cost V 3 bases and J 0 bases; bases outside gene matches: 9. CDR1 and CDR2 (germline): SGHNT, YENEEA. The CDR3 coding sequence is TGTGCCAGCAGCTTGGGCCTAGCGGGGGGATCGTACCAAGAGACCCAGTACTTC. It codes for CASSLGLAGGSYQETQYF.

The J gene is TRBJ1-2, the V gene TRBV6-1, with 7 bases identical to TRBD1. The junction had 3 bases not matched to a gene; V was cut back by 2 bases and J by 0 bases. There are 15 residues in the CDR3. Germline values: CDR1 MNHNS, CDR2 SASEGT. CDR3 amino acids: CASSEYGTANYGYTF. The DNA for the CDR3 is TGTGCCAGCAGTGAATACGGGACAGCTAACTATGGCTACACCTTC.

The CDR3 DNA sequence: TGTGCCAGCTCAATAGGGACAGGCCACCTTTCCGGGGAGCTGTTTTTT. Residues: CASSIGTGHLSGELFF. V and J are TRBV18 and TRBJ2-2, with 8 bases fitting TRBD1. Looked up from germline, CDR1 is KGHSH and CDR2 is LQKENI. The CDR3 sequence is 16 residues long. The ends lost 5 bases at V and 6 bases at J; junction bases unmatched: 11.

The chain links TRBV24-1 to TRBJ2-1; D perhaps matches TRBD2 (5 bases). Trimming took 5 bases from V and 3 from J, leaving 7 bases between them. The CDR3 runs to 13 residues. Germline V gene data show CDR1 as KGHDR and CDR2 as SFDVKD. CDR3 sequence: CATSAGFYNEQFF. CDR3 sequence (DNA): TGTGCCACCAGTGCGGGGTTCTACAATGAGCAGTTCTTC.

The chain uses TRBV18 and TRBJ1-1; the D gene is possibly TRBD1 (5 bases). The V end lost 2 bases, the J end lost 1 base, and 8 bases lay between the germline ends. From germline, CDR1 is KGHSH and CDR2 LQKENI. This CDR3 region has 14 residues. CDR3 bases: TGTGCCAGCTCACCAAGTAGGGGGAACACTGAAGCTTTCTTT. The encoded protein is CASSPSRGNTEAFF.

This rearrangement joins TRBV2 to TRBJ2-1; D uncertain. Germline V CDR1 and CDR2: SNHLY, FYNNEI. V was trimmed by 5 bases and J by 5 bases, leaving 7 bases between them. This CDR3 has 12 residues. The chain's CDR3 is CASSHRDNEQFF. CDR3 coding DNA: TGTGCCAGCAGTCACAGAGACAATGAGCAGTTCTTC. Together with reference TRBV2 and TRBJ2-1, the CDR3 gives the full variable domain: EPEVTQTPSHQVTQMGQEVILRCVPISNHLYFYWYRQILGQKVEFLVSFYNNEISEKSEIFDDQFSVERPDGSNFTLKIRSTKLEDSAMYFCASSHRDNEQFFGPGTRLTVL.

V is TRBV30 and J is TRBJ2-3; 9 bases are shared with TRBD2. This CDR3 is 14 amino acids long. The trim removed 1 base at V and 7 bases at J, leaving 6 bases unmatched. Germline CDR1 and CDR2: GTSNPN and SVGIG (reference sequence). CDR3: CAWSDAGGPYTQYF. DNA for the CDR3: TGTGCCTGGAGTGACGCGGGGGGGCCTTATACGCAGTATTTT. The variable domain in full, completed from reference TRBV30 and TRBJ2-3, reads SQTIHQWPATLVQPVGSPLSLECTVEGTSNPNLYWYRQAAGRGLQLLFYSVGIGQISSEVPQNLSASRPQDRQFILSSKKLLLSDSGFYLCAWSDAGGPYTQYFGPGTRLTVL.

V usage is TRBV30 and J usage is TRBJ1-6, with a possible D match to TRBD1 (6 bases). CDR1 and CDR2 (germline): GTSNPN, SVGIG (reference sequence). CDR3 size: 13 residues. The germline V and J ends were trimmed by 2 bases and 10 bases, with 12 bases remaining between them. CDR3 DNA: TGTGCCTGGAGTAGGGCAGGGGCATCACCCCTCCACTTT. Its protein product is CAWSRAGASPLHF.

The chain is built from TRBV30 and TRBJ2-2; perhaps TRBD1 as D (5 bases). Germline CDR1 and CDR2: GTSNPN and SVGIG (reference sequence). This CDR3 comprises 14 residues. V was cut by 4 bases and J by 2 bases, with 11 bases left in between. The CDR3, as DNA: TGTGCCTGGAACAGGAACTCTAACACCGGGGAGCTGTTTTTT. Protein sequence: CAWNRNSNTGELFF.

The CDR3 DNA follows: TGTGCCAGTACGGATGGAGCGGGGAGCTCCTACAATGAGCAGTTCTTC. Residues: CASTDGAGSSYNEQFF. The chain has TRBV19 and TRBJ2-1; the match to TRBD2 covers 7 bases. The trim removed 7 bases at V and 0 bases at J, leaving 9 bases unmatched. The CDR3 contains 16 residues. The germline V gene has CDR1 LNHDA and CDR2 SQIVND (reference sequence).

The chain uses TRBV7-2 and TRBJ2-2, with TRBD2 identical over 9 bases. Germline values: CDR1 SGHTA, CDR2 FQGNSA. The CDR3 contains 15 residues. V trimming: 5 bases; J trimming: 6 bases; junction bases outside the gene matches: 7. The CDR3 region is CASSLQRGAPGELFF. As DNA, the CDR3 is TGTGCCAGCAGCCTACAGCGGGGGGCGCCCGGGGAGCTGTTTTTT.

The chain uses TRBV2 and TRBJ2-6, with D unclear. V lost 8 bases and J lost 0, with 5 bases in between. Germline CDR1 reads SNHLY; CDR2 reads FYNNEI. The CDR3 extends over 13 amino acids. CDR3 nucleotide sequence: TGTGCCAGCGCCTACTCTGGGGCCAACGTCCTGACTTTC. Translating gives CASAYSGANVLTF.

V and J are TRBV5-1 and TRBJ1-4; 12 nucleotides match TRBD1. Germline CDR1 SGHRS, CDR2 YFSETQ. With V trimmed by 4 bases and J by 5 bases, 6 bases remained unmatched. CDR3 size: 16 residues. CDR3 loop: CASSTGDRGRNEKLFF. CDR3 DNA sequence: TGCGCCAGCAGCACTGGGGACAGGGGGCGAAATGAAAAACTGTTTTTT. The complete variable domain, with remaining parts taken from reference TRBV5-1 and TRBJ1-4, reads KAGVTQTPRYLIKTRGQQVTLSCSPISGHRSVSWYQQTPGQGLQFLFEYFSETQRNKGNFPGRFSGRQFSNSRSEMNVSTLELGDSALYLCASSTGDRGRNEKLFFGSGTQLSVL.

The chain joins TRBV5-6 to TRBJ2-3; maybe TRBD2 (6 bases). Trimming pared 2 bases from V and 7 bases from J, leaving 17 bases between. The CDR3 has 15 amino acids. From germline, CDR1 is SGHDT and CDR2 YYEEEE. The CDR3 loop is CASSFLGGSGHTQYF. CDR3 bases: TGTGCCAGCAGCTTCCTCGGTGGTAGCGGTCATACGCAGTATTTT. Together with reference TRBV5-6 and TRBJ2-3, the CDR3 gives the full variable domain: DAGVTQSPTHLIKTRGQQVTLRCSPKSGHDTVSWYQQALGQGPQFIFQYYEEEERQRGNFPDRFSGHQFPNYSSELNVNALLLGDSALYLCASSFLGGSGHTQYFGPGTRLTVL.